The rows below give T cell receptor beta chains drawn from one sample of a study of graft-versus-host responses after intestinal transplantation. Only in-frame clones appear in the TCRdb table, and some are missing; sequencing was by immunoSEQ multiplex PCR. The sample lists approximately 7,000 clones, roughly a third occurring once. The sample was alloreactive CD8+ T cells from a mixed lymphocyte reaction culture, taken before transplantation. These receptors originate from a human patient who was an organ donor for intestinal transplantation. Both conserved end residues are part of each CDR3. Each record gives: D gene, V gene, J gene, clone size, CDR3 DNA, CDR3 protein. D genes are given only for firm matches. Not all rows give a size; the values are once, few, many and, for expanded clones, a class.

TRBD1	TRBV6-5	TRBJ2-1	.	TGTGCCAGCAGTTACCGGACAGGGAAAGACAATGAGCAGTTCTTC	CASSYRTGKDNEQFF
.	TRBV5-6	TRBJ1-2	.	TGTGCCAGCAGCTTGTACTTTGGGGCCGTATCCTATGGCTACACCTTC	CASSLYFGAVSYGYTF
TRBD1	TRBV6-1	TRBJ2-7	few	TGTGCCAGCACAGGGGGCTCCTACGAGCAGTACTTC	CASTGGSYEQYF
.	TRBV6-5	TRBJ1-2	few	TGTGCCAGCAGCCCCCAAGGAGGAAATGGCTACACCTTC	CASSPQGGNGYTF
.	TRBV5-6	TRBJ1-1	.	TGTGCCAGCAGCTTGGGAGGGGTTGGCACTGAAGCTTTCTTT	CASSLGGVGTEAFF
TRBD2	TRBV4-2	TRBJ2-5	.	TGTGCCAGCAGCCAATCAAGCGGGGGGGGAGAGACCCAGTACTTC	CASSQSSGGGETQYF
TRBD1	TRBV5-5	TRBJ1-2	.	TGTGCCAGCAGCCGAGGGGGCCGTCCCTATGGCTACACCTTC	CASSRGGRPYGYTF
.	TRBV19	TRBJ2-3	.	TGTGCCAGTAGGATACTAGCCTACATCACAGATACGCAGTATTTT	CASRILAYITDTQYF
.	TRBV29-1	TRBJ2-1	.	TGCAGCGTTGTAGGGCTAGCGCTAAGAGAGCAGTTCTTC	CSVVGLALREQFF
.	TRBV7-2	TRBJ1-6	.	TGTGCCAGCAGCTCTATGGGAGGGTATAATTCACCCCTCCACTTT	CASSSMGGYNSPLHF
TRBD1	TRBV18	TRBJ1-1	few	TGTGCCAGCTCCCCACAGATTAGGACAGGCGACACAATGAACACTGAAGCTTTCTTT	CASSPQIRTGDTMNTEAFF
TRBD2	TRBV4-3	TRBJ2-7	few	TGCGCCAGCAGATGGACTAGCGGATCCTACGAGCAGTACTTC	CASRWTSGSYEQYF
.	TRBV10-1	TRBJ1-2	.	TGCGCCAGCAGTGTTTACAAAGGATCGCGAAAGACCTATGGCTACACCTTC	CASSVYKGSRKTYGYTF
.	TRBV7-2	TRBJ1-6	.	TGTGCCAGCACCCTAGACGGGGGTTTCTATAATTCACCCCTCCACTTT	CASTLDGGFYNSPLHF
TRBD2	TRBV7-9	TRBJ2-7	few	TGTGCCAGCAGCTTAGTGGGGACTAGCGACTACGAGCAGTACTTC	CASSLVGTSDYEQYF
TRBD1	TRBV7-3	TRBJ2-7	.	TGTGCCAGCAGCAACGGACAGGCCCTACCTTTCTACGAGCAGTACTTC	CASSNGQALPFYEQYF
.	TRBV6-6	TRBJ2-3	.	TGTGCCAGCAGTTACCGGTCTGGACTACTCACAGATACGCAGTATTTT	CASSYRSGLLTDTQYF
.	TRBV7-2	TRBJ2-1	.	TGTGCCAGCAGACCGTTAGAGAGGGAGGAGTTCTTC	CASRPLEREEFF
.	TRBV2	TRBJ2-4	few	TGTGCCAGCAGTGAAACAGAAAACATTCAGTACTTC	CASSETENIQYF
.	TRBV7-9	TRBJ1-6	.	TGTGCCAGCAGCTCAACTTCTCGGACCCGCGCCTCACCCCTCCACTTT	CASSSTSRTRASPLHF
.	TRBV7-7	TRBJ2-7	few	TGTGCCAGCAGCCAACACGAGTCCTACGAGCAGTACTTC	CASSQHESYEQYF
.	TRBV11-1	TRBJ2-7	.	TGTGCCAGCAGCTTAGCGGGTGCTAACTACGAGCAGTACTTC	CASSLAGANYEQYF
TRBD2	TRBV9	TRBJ2-1	.	TGTGCCAGCAGCGTAGGACTAGCGGGGGCTGAGCAGTTCTTC	CASSVGLAGAEQFF
.	TRBV7-6	TRBJ2-7	.	TGTGCCAGCAGCTCCCCGACCCCGTTTTACGAGCAGTACTTC	CASSSPTPFYEQYF
TRBD1	TRBV10-3	TRBJ2-7	.	TGTGCCATCAGTGATAGGACAGGTTCCGAGCAGTCCTTC	CAISDRTGSEQSF
.	TRBV7-3	TRBJ2-6	.	TGTGCCCGAGGCGGGGGCCAAAGCTCTGGGGCCAACGTCCTGACTTTC	CARGGGQSSGANVLTF
TRBD1	TRBV2	TRBJ1-5	few	TGTGCCAGCAGGAGGGGGCCTCAGCCCCAGCATTTT	CASRRGPQPQHF
.	TRBV7-6	TRBJ1-2	large	TGTGCCAGCAGCGACCTGAACTATGGCTACACCTTC	CASSDLNYGYTF
.	TRBV27	TRBJ2-7	few	TGTGCCAGCAGTTTCCGCTACGAGCAGTACTTC	CASSFRYEQYF
.	TRBV6-6	TRBJ2-4	.	TGTGCCAGCAGTTCTCTGGGGTACAAAAACATTCAGTACTTC	CASSSLGYKNIQYF
.	TRBV6-1	TRBJ2-7	.	TGTGCCAGCAGGCCCGCAGAGGCCTACGAGCAGTACTTC	CASRPAEAYEQYF
.	TRBV6-5	TRBJ2-2	.	TGTGCCAGCAGTTACTACACCGCCGGAGAGCTGTTTTTT	CASSYYTAGELFF
.	TRBV19	TRBJ1-1	.	TGTGCCAGTAGTAGGCAGGGGACGAACACTGAAGCTTTCTTT	CASSRQGTNTEAFF
.	TRBV21-1	TRBJ2-3	.	TGTGCCAGCACCACGAACCGGGACCGGGGGCCCACAGATACGCAGTATTTT	CASTTNRDRGPTDTQYF
.	TRBV6-5	TRBJ1-6	.	TGTGCCACCAAAAAGGGAGGGGCCCTCCACTTT	CATKKGGALHF
.	TRBV7-2	TRBJ2-3	few	TGTGCCAGCAGCGTTCTCAGGGGAGATACGCAGTATTTT	CASSVLRGDTQYF
.	TRBV7-4	TRBJ2-1	few	TGTGCCAGCAGTCCCGGACCGGTGGGGGAGCAGTTCTTC	CASSPGPVGEQFF
TRBD1	TRBV5-1	TRBJ2-7	few	TGTGCCAGCAGCCCCGGGACAGGGGGATGGGAGCAGTACTTC	CASSPGTGGWEQYF
.	TRBV7-2	TRBJ2-2	.	TGTGCCAGCAGCTCCCACCTCGGGGGGGAGCTGTTTTTT	CASSSHLGGELFF
TRBD2	TRBV4-1	TRBJ2-3	.	TGCGCCAGCAGCCAAGGGCTAGCGGGGGCCTTAGATACGCAGTATTTT	CASSQGLAGALDTQYF
.	TRBV7-2	TRBJ1-6	.	TGTGCCAGCAGCTTAGGGGCCAGGGTCAAGTCAGTGGCCCAGTCACCCCTCCACTTT	CASSLGARVKSVAQSPLHF
TRBD2	TRBV30	TRBJ2-3	.	TGTGCCTGGACCCCCCGTTCCGGGACTAGCGGCACAGATACGCAGTATTTT	CAWTPRSGTSGTDTQYF
TRBD2	TRBV9	TRBJ2-7	.	TGTGCCAGCAGCGTAGCCCGGACTAGCCCTAGGGAGTACTTC	CASSVARTSPREYF
TRBD2	TRBV6-5	TRBJ2-1	medium-sized	TGTGCCAGCAGTTCCCCCGGGACTAGCTTTGGGCAGTTCTTC	CASSSPGTSFGQFF
.	TRBV6-6	TRBJ2-2	.	TGTGCCAGCAGTTACAGTTTAGTGGAGCTGTTTTTT	CASSYSLVELFF
TRBD1	TRBV6-1	TRBJ2-7	large	TGTGCCAGCAGTCCCGGGACAGGCCCCGTCTACGAGCAGTACTTC	CASSPGTGPVYEQYF
.	TRBV4-1	TRBJ1-1	.	TGCGCCAGCAGCCACCAAATTCGGACACTTATTAACACTGAAGCTTTCTTT	CASSHQIRTLINTEAFF
.	TRBV7-6	TRBJ2-1	few	TGTGCCAGCAGCGAGCTAGCGAGGAGCTACAATGAGCAGTTCTTC	CASSELARSYNEQFF
TRBD1	TRBV27	TRBJ2-7	.	TGTGCCAGCAGTTGGGGACAGGGGGGCTACGAGCAGTACTTC	CASSWGQGGYEQYF
.	TRBV18	TRBJ1-1	medium-sized	TGTGCCAGCTCACCATTTTTGTTACCGATTACAACGAACACTGAAGCTTTCTTT	CASSPFLLPITTNTEAFF